This TCR beta chain was found in a study of blood T cell repertoires in COVID-19 (dated by TCRdb to about 2020). Regarding the study in general: Samples from collaborators originated in the United States, Italy and Spain and spanned both the acute and convalescent phases of COVID-19. The prospective study material was composed of cDNA or gDNA derived from T cells, B-cell-depleted T cells, or PBMCs. Deeply sampled blood TCRbeta repertoires from subjects exposed to, actively infected with, or recovered from COVID-19 were included in the dataset. A freely available public database, intended as a resource for researchers studying the immune response to SARS-CoV-2, is where the repertoires were released. The samples were drawn from the first 160 participants of the ongoing ImmuneRACE study and from some 1,300 subjects provided by 6 global collaborators. A de-identified subject ID, COVID-19 status, age in years and sex were almost always included in the sample metadata. HLA class I and class II types, where available, came from metadata supplied by the sample provider rather than from assay-based typing.

Turning to this clone: What antigen it recognizes has not been identified. No per-base quality is available; no much larger clone lies one base away.

Whole blood was collected in K2EDTA tubes by collaborating institutions according to the institutions' own protocols. For TCRbeta analysis, collaborators shipped samples in one of three forms: frozen whole blood, isolated PBMCs, or DNA extracted from either of those sample types. The CDR3, from cysteine to phenylalanine, totals 15 residues. Only the CDR3 portion is preserved as DNA: 45 bases, with reading frame beginning at the first base. According to the germline V gene, CDR1 reads KGHDR and CDR2 reads SFDVKD. V is trimmed back by 5 bases and J by 0 bases, and the junction contains 3 bases that no gene match accounts for. TCRbeta CDR3 regions were amplified from genomic DNA using the immunoSEQ Assay, a bias-controlled multiplex PCR. Concerning the study's data processing: The number of nucleated cells in each sample was estimated by amplification of reference gene primers within the assay. To quantify the absolute abundance of each unique TCRbeta CDR3 rearrangement, sequence reads were collapsed and filtered. For each sample, productive Simpson clonality was calculated as the square root of Simpson's diversity index over productive rearrangements. As stored in TCRdb, this immuneACCESS dataset retains in-frame rearrangements with V and J assigned. A fraction of the clones does not appear; measured against another copy, unresolved V genes explain less than half of the discrepancy, and the remainder lacks a known reason. From that table come the V and J calls and clone size; the DNA was used to work out D and trimming. The sample contains 70,000 to 95,000 clones, 70% to 85% of them found a single time. The ten largest clones add up to 1.8% of the sample.

What the work shows at the level of the full study, not this receptor alone: The quantity of clinical and demographic metadata differed by source and by participant and was supplied without curation.

This TCR was sampled from an older woman with acute or convalescent COVID-19. The sample was peripheral blood. The chain joins TRBV24-1 to TRBJ2-5, and 9 junction bases match TRBD2. This receptor carries the CDR3 CATSVAGGYQETQYF. At the DNA level, the sequence is TGTGCCACCAGTGTCGCGGGGGGGTACCAAGAGACCCAGTACTTC.